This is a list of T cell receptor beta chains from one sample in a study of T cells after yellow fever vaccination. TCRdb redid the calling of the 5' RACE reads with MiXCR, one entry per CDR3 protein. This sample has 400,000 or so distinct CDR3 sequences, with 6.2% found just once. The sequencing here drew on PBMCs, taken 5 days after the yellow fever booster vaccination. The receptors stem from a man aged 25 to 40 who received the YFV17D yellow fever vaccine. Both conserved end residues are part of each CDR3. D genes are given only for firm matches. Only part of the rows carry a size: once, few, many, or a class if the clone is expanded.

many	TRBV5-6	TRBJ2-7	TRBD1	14	CASSGLGQGYEQYF	TGTGCCAGCAGCGGCCTGGGACAGGGATACGAGCAGTACTTC
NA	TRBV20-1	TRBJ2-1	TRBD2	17	CCASTSRTLAGGHEQFF	TGCTGTGCCTCGACTAGCCGGACTCTAGCGGGAGGCCATGAGCAGTTCTTC
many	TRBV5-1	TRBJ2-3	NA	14	CASMDPQGTDTQYF	TGCGCCAGCATGGACCCCCAAGGCACAGATACGCAGTATTTT
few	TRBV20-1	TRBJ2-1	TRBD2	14	CSAPSSGSDYEQFF	TGCAGTGCGCCTTCTAGCGGGAGTGACTATGAGCAGTTCTTC
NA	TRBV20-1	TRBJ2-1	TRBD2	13	CSAAGTRLNEQFF	TGCAGTGCAGCCGGGACTAGACTTAATGAGCAGTTCTTC
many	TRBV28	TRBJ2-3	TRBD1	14	CRTGGTPYTDTQYF	TGTCGAACAGGGGGGACCCCATACACAGATACGCAGTATTTT
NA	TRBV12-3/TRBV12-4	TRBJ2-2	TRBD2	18	CTSCLFGVPSGRSGELFF	TGTACCAGCTGTTTGTTCGGAGTGCCTAGCGGGAGGTCCGGGGAGCTGTTTTTT
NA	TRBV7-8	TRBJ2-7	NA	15	CASSLDRQASYEQYF	TGTGCCAGCAGCTTAGACCGGCAGGCGTCCTACGAGCAGTACTTC
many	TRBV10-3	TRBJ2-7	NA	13	CAISESSGFEQYF	TGTGCCATCAGTGAATCGAGCGGGTTCGAGCAGTACTTC
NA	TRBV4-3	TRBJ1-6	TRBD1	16	CASSLSRDRGGSPLHF	TGCGCCAGCAGCCTCTCACGGGACAGGGGTGGTTCACCCCTCCACTTT
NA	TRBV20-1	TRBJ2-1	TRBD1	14	CSATTGTGVNEQFF	TGCAGTGCTACGACCGGGACAGGGGTCAATGAGCAGTTCTTC
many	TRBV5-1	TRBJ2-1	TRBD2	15	CASSSGLAGEEEQFF	TGCGCCAGCAGCTCGGGACTAGCGGGAGAGGAGGAGCAGTTCTTC
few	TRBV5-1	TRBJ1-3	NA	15	CASSSLTGSGNTIYF	TGCGCCAGCAGCTCCCTGACAGGCTCTGGAAACACCATATATTTT
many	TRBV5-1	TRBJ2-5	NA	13	CASWGAAQETQYF	TGCGCCAGCTGGGGAGCGGCCCAAGAGACCCAGTACTTC
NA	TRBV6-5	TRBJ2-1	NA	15	CASRLRLATDNEQFF	TGTGCCAGCAGGTTACGGCTAGCCACAGACAATGAGCAGTTCTTC
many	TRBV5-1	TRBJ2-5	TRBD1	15	CASSLGQGGGETQYF	TGCGCCAGCAGCTTGGGACAGGGCGGAGGAGAGACCCAGTACTTC
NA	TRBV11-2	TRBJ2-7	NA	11	CASSFGGGQYF	TGTGCCAGCAGCTTTGGGGGAGGGCAGTACTTC
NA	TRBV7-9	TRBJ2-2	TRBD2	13	CASSSSGPGELFF	TGTGCCAGCAGCTCTAGCGGGCCCGGGGAGCTGTTTTTT
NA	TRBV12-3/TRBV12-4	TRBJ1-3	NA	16	CASSFLPEGAGNTIYF	TGTGCCAGCAGTTTCCTCCCGGAGGGGGCTGGAAACACCATATATTTT
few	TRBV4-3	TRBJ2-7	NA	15	CASSPQVTELDEQYF	TGCGCCAGCAGCCCCCAGGTGACAGAACTCGATGAGCAGTACTTC
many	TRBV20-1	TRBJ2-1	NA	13	CSARELTENEQFF	TGCAGTGCTAGAGAGCTTACAGAAAATGAGCAGTTCTTC
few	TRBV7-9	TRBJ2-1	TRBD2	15	CASSQGLAGDNEQFF	TGTGCCAGCAGCCAAGGACTAGCGGGAGACAATGAGCAGTTCTTC
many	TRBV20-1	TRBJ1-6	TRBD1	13	CSAITGARSPLHF	TGCAGTGCAATAACAGGGGCGCGTTCACCCCTCCACTTT
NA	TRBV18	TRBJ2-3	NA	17	CASSPLELGGSTDTQYF	TGTGCCAGCTCACCCCTAGAGCTTGGCGGCAGCACAGATACGCAGTATTTT
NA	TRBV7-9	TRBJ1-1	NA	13	CASSLATGRRAFF	TGTGCCAGCAGCTTGGCTACAGGGAGGCGGGCTTTCTTT
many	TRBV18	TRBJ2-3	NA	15	CASSPPEAVGNTQYF	TGTGCCAGCTCACCACCAGAAGCCGTCGGAAATACGCAGTATTTT
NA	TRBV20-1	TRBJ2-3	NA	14	CSARKAKSTDTQYF	TGCAGTGCTAGGAAGGCGAAAAGCACAGATACGCAGTATTTT
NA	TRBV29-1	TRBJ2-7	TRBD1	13	CSVQGAPLNEQYF	TGCAGCGTCCAGGGGGCCCCACTCAACGAGCAGTACTTC
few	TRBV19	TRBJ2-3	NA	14	CASSRLLSTDTQYF	TGTGCCAGTAGCCGGCTACTTAGCACAGATACGCAGTATTTT